These T cell receptor beta chains were read from a single sample in a study of human T cells and chemical hapten exposure. TCRdb re-analysed the RACE reads in MiXCR, keeping a single row per CDR3 protein. This table holds under 100,000 distinct CDR3 sequences, about 9.4% found once. The sequences come from whole blood, collected in connection with sensitization to the hapten diphenylcyclopropenone (DPC). The receptors shown here come from a woman in her twenties or thirties with alopecia areata. Some clones in this sample may be carry-over from other donors' samples. The conserved cysteine and the conserved F or W are not part of the CDR3 here. Rows give clone size only sometimes, using once, few, many, or a class for an expanded clone.

J	size	V	CDR3
TRBJ2-6	many	TRBV20-1	SAGSYPGANVLT
TRBJ1-1	.	TRBV6-6	ASSYSQGSEAF
TRBJ1-1	.	TRBV28	ASSRGFGFTEAF
TRBJ2-2	.	TRBV6-1	ASSYRLAGASGELF
TRBJ2-5	few	TRBV9	ASSPSPLSGETQY
TRBJ2-7	many	TRBV6-6	ASRESGLAGSYEQY
TRBJ2-3	many	TRBV19	ASKGDPNPSTDTQY
TRBJ2-5	many	TRBV7-2	ASSLFLETQY
TRBJ2-2	many	TRBV20-1	SARDTRTANTGELF
TRBJ1-5	.	TRBV28	ASSSEPQPQH
TRBJ1-2	many	TRBV14	ASSQARAGGYT
TRBJ1-1	few	TRBV9	ASSRNLWGQGIGEAF
TRBJ1-5	few	TRBV5-5	ASSLEGPGQPQH
TRBJ1-4	many	TRBV19	ASSLTGGFGKLF
TRBJ2-2	many	TRBV18	ASSSSRRLDTGELF
TRBJ2-5	many	TRBV29-1	SVVHVQETQY
TRBJ2-5	many	TRBV29-1	SVDPASHTETQY
TRBJ2-3	many	TRBV7-8	ASSLEGTTADTQY
TRBJ2-2	many	TRBV11-2	ASSLENTGELF
TRBJ2-2	many	TRBV3-1	ASSSGANTGELF
TRBJ2-7	many	TRBV12-3/TRBV12-4	ASSPRTSGSYEQY
TRBJ2-7	many	TRBV2	ASSQPGPFYEQY
TRBJ1-6	.	TRBV12-3/TRBV12-4	ASSFESPLH
TRBJ2-5	.	TRBV5-1	ASSQRSTGGETQY
TRBJ2-1	many	TRBV6-6	ASSYSSFSGVYNEQF
TRBJ2-2	.	TRBV10-2	ASSIDNGGTGELF
TRBJ1-4	.	TRBV2	ASRLQGFNEKLF
TRBJ2-3	.	TRBV20-1	SARAPLGGRIPDTQY
TRBJ2-3	many	TRBV20-1	SARDSGGTYTQY
TRBJ2-1	many	TRBV12-3/TRBV12-4	ASSARQESYNEQF
TRBJ1-1	.	TRBV10-3	AISEGQREAF
TRBJ2-1	.	TRBV7-6	ASSGNGDEQF
TRBJ2-3	many	TRBV6-5	ASSYGTADTDTQY
TRBJ2-7	many	TRBV6-5	ASSPRLAGVYEQY
TRBJ1-4	many	TRBV7-8	ASARDRYEKLF
TRBJ1-2	many	TRBV28	ASSSNRGLSRYGYT
TRBJ1-1	many	TRBV11-1	ASSHEGAKAF
TRBJ2-5	many	TRBV6-2/TRBV6-3	ASSYSGVVETQY
TRBJ2-7	.	TRBV28	ASSLPPLYEQY
TRBJ1-5	few	TRBV20-1	SAKHSLSNQPQH
TRBJ2-7	many	TRBV20-1	SAELAGGSSYEQY
TRBJ1-5	many	TRBV2	ASTGGDSNQPQH
TRBJ2-3	.	TRBV6-5	ASSYGGGGPDTQY